A selection of T cell receptor beta chains follows, all from one sample in a study of blood T cell repertoires in COVID-19. Assay used: immunoSEQ multiplex PCR; TCRdb lists only in-frame clones, some missing. The table includes 200,000 to 250,000 clones, 80% to 90% detected once. The specimen was PBMCs or T cells enriched from blood (not recorded which). These receptors came from a woman in her twenties or thirties with acute COVID-19. The CDR3 runs from the conserved cysteine through the conserved F or W. Each record gives: clone size, V gene, J gene, D gene, CDR3 DNA, CDR3 protein. D genes are given only for firm matches. A clone size is listed for some rows: how often the clone was seen (once, few, many), or a class if it is expanded.

size: once
V: TRBV18
J: TRBJ2-2
D: .
DNA: TGTGCCAGCTCACCACGGACCCGGGGCGGGGAGCTGTTTTTT
CDR3: CASSPRTRGGELFF

size: .
V: TRBV4-1
J: TRBJ2-5
D: TRBD2
DNA: TGCGCCAGCAGCCAACCCATGGGGACTAGCGGGGAACAAGAGACCCAGTACTTC
CDR3: CASSQPMGTSGEQETQYF

size: .
V: TRBV4-1
J: TRBJ1-6
D: .
DNA: TGCGCCAGCAGCCAAGATCATCGGCGGGATTCACCCCTCCACTTT
CDR3: CASSQDHRRDSPLHF

size: .
V: TRBV5-1
J: TRBJ2-3
D: TRBD2
DNA: TGCGCCAGCAGCACCGGGACTAGCGGGGGGAGGGATACGCAGTATTTT
CDR3: CASSTGTSGGRDTQYF

size: .
V: TRBV5-6
J: TRBJ1-2
D: TRBD1
DNA: TGTGCCAGCAGCTTGGGACAGGGAAAGGTCTACACCTTC
CDR3: CASSLGQGKVYTF

size: .
V: TRBV2
J: TRBJ2-5
D: TRBD2
DNA: TGTGCCAGCATTACTAGCGGGGGCTTTTTGGAGACCCAGTACTTC
CDR3: CASITSGGFLETQYF

size: .
V: TRBV5-1
J: TRBJ2-6
D: .
DNA: TGCGCCAGCAGCCACCCGACAGGCAGAACTCCCTCTGGGGCCAACGTCCTGACTTTC
CDR3: CASSHPTGRTPSGANVLTF

size: .
V: TRBV4-3
J: TRBJ2-1
D: TRBD1
DNA: TGCGCCAGCAGCCAAGATGTTCCCGGGACAGGGAGTCTGAATGAGCAGTTCTTC
CDR3: CASSQDVPGTGSLNEQFF

size: .
V: TRBV4-3
J: TRBJ1-2
D: .
DNA: TGCGCCAGCAGCCAAGATCTCCTTACAGGATCGGCGATCTATGGCTACACCTTC
CDR3: CASSQDLLTGSAIYGYTF

size: .
V: TRBV30
J: TRBJ1-3
D: TRBD1
DNA: TGTGCCTGGAGTCTTCAGGGGGATGCCTCTGGAAACACCATATATTTT
CDR3: CAWSLQGDASGNTIYF

size: once
V: TRBV5-1
J: TRBJ1-1
D: .
DNA: TGCGCCAGCAGAACCCCAGGGGAATGGTCTGAAGCTTTCTTT
CDR3: CASRTPGEWSEAFF

size: .
V: TRBV6-5
J: TRBJ2-2
D: .
DNA: TGTGCCAGCAGTTACTTATCACCGGGGACCGGGGAGCTGTTTTTT
CDR3: CASSYLSPGTGELFF

size: once
V: TRBV7-9
J: TRBJ2-3
D: TRBD2
DNA: TGTGCCAGCAGCTTTGGGGGGGGCACAGATACGCAGTATTTT
CDR3: CASSFGGGTDTQYF

size: .
V: TRBV10-1
J: TRBJ2-2
D: .
DNA: TGCGCCAGCAGTCTTGCAGGGGGGACCGGGGAGCTGTTTTTT
CDR3: CASSLAGGTGELFF

size: .
V: TRBV10-1
J: TRBJ2-7
D: TRBD2
DNA: TGCGCCAGCAGGGGTAGCGGGGACTCCTACGAGCAGTACTTC
CDR3: CASRGSGDSYEQYF

size: .
V: TRBV5-6
J: TRBJ1-6
D: .
DNA: TGTGCCAGCAGCCAGGACAGAAATAATTCACCCCTCCACTTT
CDR3: CASSQDRNNSPLHF

size: .
V: TRBV7-9
J: TRBJ1-1
D: .
DNA: TGTGCCAGCAGCTTAGCGGGTCTTGAGGGCTTTCAAGGAGCTTTCTTT
CDR3: CASSLAGLEGFQGAFF

size: once
V: TRBV27
J: TRBJ1-2
D: .
DNA: TGTGCCACCCTAGACAGGAGGAACTATGGCTACACCTTC
CDR3: CATLDRRNYGYTF

size: .
V: TRBV7-6
J: TRBJ2-2
D: TRBD2
DNA: TGTGCCAGCAGCGCCAGACTAGCGGGGGACGCGAACACCGGGGAGCTGTTTTTT
CDR3: CASSARLAGDANTGELFF

size: .
V: TRBV12-5
J: TRBJ2-1
D: TRBD2
DNA: TGTGCTAGTGGTTTGGTATCGGGGGGACTAGCGGGGAGCTCCTACAATGAGCAGTTCTTC
CDR3: CASGLVSGGLAGSSYNEQFF

size: .
V: TRBV2
J: TRBJ1-5
D: .
DNA: TGTGCCAGCAGTGAAAGGACAGCGATCAATCAGCCCCAGCATTTT
CDR3: CASSERTAINQPQHF

size: .
V: TRBV10-3
J: TRBJ2-1
D: TRBD1
DNA: TGTGCCATCAGTGAACCGAACAGGGGGAACAATGAGCAGTTCTTC
CDR3: CAISEPNRGNNEQFF

size: .
V: TRBV29-1
J: TRBJ1-6
D: .
DNA: TGCAGCGTTGTAATCAGTAATTCACCCCTCCACTTT
CDR3: CSVVISNSPLHF

size: .
V: TRBV11-2
J: TRBJ2-5
D: TRBD2
DNA: TGTGCCAGCAGCCGGGGACTAGCGGGGGCCCTACAAGAGACCCAGTACTTC
CDR3: CASSRGLAGALQETQYF

size: .
V: TRBV5-6
J: TRBJ2-7
D: .
DNA: TGTGCCAGCAGCTCCCTCTTCAACCGTTGGAGCTCCTACGAGCAGTACTTC
CDR3: CASSSLFNRWSSYEQYF

size: few
V: TRBV9
J: TRBJ1-5
D: TRBD1
DNA: TGTGCCAGCAGCGGTACAGGGGGCCGCGGTCAGCCCCAGCATTTT
CDR3: CASSGTGGRGQPQHF

size: .
V: TRBV4-1
J: TRBJ2-5
D: TRBD1
DNA: TGCGCCAGCAGCCAAGGGGAGGGACAGGGAGTCCAGACCCAGTACTTC
CDR3: CASSQGEGQGVQTQYF